This record covers a single T cell receptor (beta chain). Its antigen is as yet unknown. DNA loading was fixed at 300 to 350 ng for all bulk PBMC samples. Only in-frame clones appear in the TCRdb table, and some are missing; sequencing was by immunoSEQ multiplex PCR. Of approximately 13,000 clones listed, roughly 89% are singletons. The data are from a study of blood T cell dynamics during melanoma immunotherapy. Study summary: Standard first-line treatment here was pembrolizumab or nivolumab plus ipilimumab in metastatic melanoma. Overall study findings and caveats: At W3, later disease-control patients showed bifurcated PBMC repertoire changes, unlike progressors.

As for time point: pre-treatment baseline. The CDR3 extends over 14 amino acids. Trimming took 0 bases from V and 7 from J, leaving 14 bases between them. CDR1 SGHNT and CDR2 YYREEE come from the germline V gene (reference sequence). The sequenced sample was blood, obtained from a patient treated with checkpoint blockade. The chain combines TRBV5-4 with TRBJ2-7, with a possible D match to TRBD2 (5 bases). This receptor was taken from a human donor with melanoma. CDR3 loop: CASSLDGGPREQYF. In DNA, the CDR3 is TGTGCCAGCAGCTTGGATGGAGGACCGAGGGAGCAGTACTTC.